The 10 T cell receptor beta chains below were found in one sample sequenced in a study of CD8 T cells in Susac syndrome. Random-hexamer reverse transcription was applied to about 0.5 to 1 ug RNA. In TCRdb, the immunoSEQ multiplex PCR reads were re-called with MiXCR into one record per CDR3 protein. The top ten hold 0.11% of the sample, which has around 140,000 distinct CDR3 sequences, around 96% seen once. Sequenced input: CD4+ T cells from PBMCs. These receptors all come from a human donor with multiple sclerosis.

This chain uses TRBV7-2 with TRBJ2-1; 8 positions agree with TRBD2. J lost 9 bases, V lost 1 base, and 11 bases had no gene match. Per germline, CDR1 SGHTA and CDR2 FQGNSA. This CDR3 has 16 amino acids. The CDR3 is CASSLGGSAGVGEQFF. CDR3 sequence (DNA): TGTGCCAGCAGCTTAGGGGGCTCAGCGGGAGTGGGTGAGCAGTTCTTC.

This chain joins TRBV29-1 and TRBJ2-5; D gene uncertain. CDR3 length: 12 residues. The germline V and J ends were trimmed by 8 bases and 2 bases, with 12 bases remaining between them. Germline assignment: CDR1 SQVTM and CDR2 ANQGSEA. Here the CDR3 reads CSISRVQETQYF. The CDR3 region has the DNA TGCAGCATCTCCCGCGTGCAAGAGACCCAGTACTTC.

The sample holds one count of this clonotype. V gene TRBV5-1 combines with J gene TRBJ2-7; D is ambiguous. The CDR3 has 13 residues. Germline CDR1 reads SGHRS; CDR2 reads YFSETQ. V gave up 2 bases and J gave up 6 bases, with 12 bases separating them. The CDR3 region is CASSLDERSEQYF. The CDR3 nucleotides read TGCGCCAGCAGCTTAGATGAACGGAGCGAGCAGTACTTC.

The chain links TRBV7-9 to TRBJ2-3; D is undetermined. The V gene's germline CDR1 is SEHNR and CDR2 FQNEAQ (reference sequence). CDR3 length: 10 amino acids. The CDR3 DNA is TGTGCGGTAGTCACAGATACGCAGTATTTT. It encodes CAVVTDTQYF.

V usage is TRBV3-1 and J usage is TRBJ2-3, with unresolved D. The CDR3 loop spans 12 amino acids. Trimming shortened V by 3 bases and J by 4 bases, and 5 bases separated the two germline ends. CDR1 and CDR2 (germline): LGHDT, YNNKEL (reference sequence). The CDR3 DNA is TGTGCCAGCAGCCATTATGCAGATACGCAGTATTTT. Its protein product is CASSHYADTQYF.

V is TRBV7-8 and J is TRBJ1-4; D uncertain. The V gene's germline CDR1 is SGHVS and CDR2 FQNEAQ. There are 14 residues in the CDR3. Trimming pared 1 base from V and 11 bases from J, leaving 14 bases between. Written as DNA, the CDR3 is TGTGCCAGCAGCTTAGGATCCCCCCAGGTCAAACTGTTTTTT. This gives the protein CASSLGSPQVKLFF.

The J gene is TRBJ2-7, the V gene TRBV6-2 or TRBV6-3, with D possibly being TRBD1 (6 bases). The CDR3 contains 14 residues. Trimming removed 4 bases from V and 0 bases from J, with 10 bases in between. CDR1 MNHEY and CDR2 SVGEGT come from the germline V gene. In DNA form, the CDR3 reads TGTGCCAGCAGTTGGACAGCGAGCTCCTACGAGCAGTACTTC. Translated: CASSWTASSYEQYF.

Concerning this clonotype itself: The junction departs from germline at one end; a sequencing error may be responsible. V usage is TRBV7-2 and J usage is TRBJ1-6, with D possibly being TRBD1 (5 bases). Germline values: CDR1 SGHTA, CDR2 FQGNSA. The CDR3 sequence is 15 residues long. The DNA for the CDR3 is TGTGCCAGCAGCTCCACCACAGGCTATCATTCACCCCTCCACTTT. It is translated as CASSSTTGYHSPLHF.

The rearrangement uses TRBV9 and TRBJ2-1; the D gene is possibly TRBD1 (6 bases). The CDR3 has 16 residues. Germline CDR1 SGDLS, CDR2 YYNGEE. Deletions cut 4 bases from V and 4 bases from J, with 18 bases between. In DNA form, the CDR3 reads TGTGCCAGCAGCCCCTTAACCCAAAGGGGGTACAATGAGCAGTTCTTC. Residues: CASSPLTQRGYNEQFF.

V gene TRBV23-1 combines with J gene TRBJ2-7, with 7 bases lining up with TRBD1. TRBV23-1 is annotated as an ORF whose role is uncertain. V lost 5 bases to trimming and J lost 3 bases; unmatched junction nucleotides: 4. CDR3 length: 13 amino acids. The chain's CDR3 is CASSFTGDYEQYF. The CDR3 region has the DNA TGCGCCAGCAGTTTTACAGGGGACTACGAGCAGTACTTC.